This passage covers 10 T cell receptor beta chains from one sample sequenced in a study of CD8+ T cells in alopecia areata. Treatment denoted: oral pan-JAK inhibitor, 5-10 mg twice daily. Investigators isolated RNA and reverse transcribed it into cDNA to act as the sequencing template. Using immunoSEQ multiplex PCR, the repertoire was profiled, and TCRdb retains in-frame clones only, with some absent. The sample yields 110,000 or so clones, roughly 58% seen once. The sequences come from CD8+ T cells sorted from blood, collected at week 4, from a patient treated with tofacitinib. Every receptor here comes from a human donor with alopecia areata.

This clone was recorded only once. The chain employs TRBV30 and TRBJ2-1; no clear D gene. Germline-derived CDR1 and CDR2 are GTSNPN and SVGIG (reference sequence). Trimming removed 2 bases from V and 4 bases from J, with 9 bases in between. The CDR3 is 13 amino acids. The CDR3 bases are TGTGCCTGGAGTTCAGAGACTTACAATGAGCAGTTCTTC. Translation gives CAWSSETYNEQFF.

J is TRBJ2-7 and V is TRBV30, with D possibly TRBD1 on 6 matching bases. The V gene's germline CDR1 is GTSNPN and CDR2 SVGIG (reference sequence). This CDR3 has 13 amino acids. With 2 bases removed from V and 4 bases from J, the gap between germline ends came to 12 bases. CDR3 in amino acids: CAWSPYQGYEQYF. The CDR3 region has the DNA TGTGCCTGGAGTCCTTACCAGGGGTACGAGCAGTACTTC.

The V call is TRBV27, the J call TRBJ1-2, with D unclear. Germline CDR1 reads MNHEY; CDR2 reads SMNVEV (reference sequence). The CDR3 length is 14 residues. Trimming took 6 bases from V and 6 from J, leaving 17 bases between them. The chain's CDR3 is CASSRGEMVHGYTF. The CDR3 nucleotides are TGTGCCAGCAGCCGCGGAGAAATGGTGCATGGCTACACCTTC.

The chain uses TRBV25-1 and TRBJ2-7; D is perhaps TRBD1 (5 bases). Germline V gene sequence: CDR1 MGHDK, CDR2 SYGVNS. The CDR3 length is 13 residues. The V end was cut by 8 bases, the J end by 0 bases, with 11 bases between. The CDR3 bases are TGTGCCAGCTTGGGGCTCGGCTCCTACGAGCAGTACTTC. Its translation is CASLGLGSYEQYF.

In DNA form, the CDR3 reads TGCAGCGTTGAGGGACAAGAGACCCAGTACTTC. Translation: CSVEGQETQYF. The chain couples TRBV29-1 to TRBJ2-5; D uncertain. V lost 3 bases and J 2 bases, leaving 4 bases between the germline ends. The V gene's germline CDR1 is SQVTM and CDR2 ANQGSEA. CDR3 length equals 11 residues.

Notes on this clone: Other DNA sequences in this sample translate to the same CDR3. The chain couples TRBV4-1 to TRBJ1-5; no reliable D call. Trimming took 0 bases from V and 7 from J, leaving 4 bases between them. CDR1 and CDR2 from the germline V gene are MGHRA and YSYEKL. The CDR3 covers 12 residues. The CDR3 coding sequence is TGCGCCAGCAGCCAAGATGGCCAGCCCCAGCATTTT. Translation gives CASSQDGQPQHF.

The chain couples TRBV29-1 to TRBJ1-5; D uncertain. Germline V gene data show CDR1 as SQVTM and CDR2 as ANQGSEA. Trimming removed 1 base from V and 7 bases from J, with 14 bases in between. The CDR3 is made up of 14 amino acids. The CDR3 protein is CSVEGAADGQPQHF. CDR3 DNA: TGCAGCGTTGAAGGGGCGGCCGATGGGCAGCCCCAGCATTTT.

The rearrangement links TRBV29-1 to TRBJ1-2; unclear D gene. Germline assignment: CDR1 SQVTM and CDR2 ANQGSEA. CDR3 length: 11 amino acids. V was pared by 4 bases and J by 6 bases, with 9 bases between. The CDR3: CSVVEIDGYTF. The CDR3 DNA follows: TGCAGCGTTGTAGAAATCGATGGCTACACCTTC.

This clone appeared a few times. The J gene is TRBJ2-7, the V gene TRBV5-6; 9 nucleotides line up with TRBD2. J gave up 1 base and V 1 base, and 3 bases lay outside the gene matches. CDR3 length equals 15 residues. The germline CDR1 and CDR2 sequences are SGHDT and YYEEEE. Here the CDR3 DNA reads TGTGCCAGCAGCTTGCTCCTAGCGGGGTCCTACGAGCAGTACTTC. Translating gives CASSLLLAGSYEQYF.

This chain uses TRBV5-1 with TRBJ2-1; TRBD1 is a possible D gene (6 bases). Germline-derived CDR1 and CDR2 are SGHRS and YFSETQ. Trimming removed 1 base from V and 8 bases from J, with 10 bases in between. This CDR3 has 13 residues. The CDR3 sequence is CASSLWGPDEQFF. Written as DNA, the CDR3 is TGCGCCAGCAGCTTGTGGGGGCCCGATGAGCAGTTCTTC.